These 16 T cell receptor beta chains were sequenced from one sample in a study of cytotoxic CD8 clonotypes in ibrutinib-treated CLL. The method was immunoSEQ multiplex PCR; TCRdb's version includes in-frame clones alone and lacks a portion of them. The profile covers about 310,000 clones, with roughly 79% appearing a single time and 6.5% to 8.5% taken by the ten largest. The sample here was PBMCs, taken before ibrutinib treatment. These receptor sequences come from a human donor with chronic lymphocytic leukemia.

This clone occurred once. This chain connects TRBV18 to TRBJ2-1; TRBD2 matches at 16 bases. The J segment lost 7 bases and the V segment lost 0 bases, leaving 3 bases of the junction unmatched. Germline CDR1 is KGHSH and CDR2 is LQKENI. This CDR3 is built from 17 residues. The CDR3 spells CASSPPGLAGGPNEQFF. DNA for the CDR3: TGTGCCAGCTCACCACCGGGACTAGCGGGAGGGCCAAATGAGCAGTTCTTC.

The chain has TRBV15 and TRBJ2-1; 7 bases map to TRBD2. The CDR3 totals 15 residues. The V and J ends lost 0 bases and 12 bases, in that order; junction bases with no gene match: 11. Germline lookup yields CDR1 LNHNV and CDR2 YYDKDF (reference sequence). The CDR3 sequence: CATSRDRASGRWQFF. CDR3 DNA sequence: TGTGCCACCAGCAGAGATCGGGCTAGCGGACGTTGGCAGTTCTTC.

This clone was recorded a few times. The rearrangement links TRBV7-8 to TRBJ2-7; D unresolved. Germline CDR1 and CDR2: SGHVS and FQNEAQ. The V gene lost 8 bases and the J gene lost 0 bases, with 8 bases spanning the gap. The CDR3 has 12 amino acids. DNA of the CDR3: TGTGCCAGCCTTCGGAGCTCCTACGAGCAGTACTTC. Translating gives CASLRSSYEQYF.

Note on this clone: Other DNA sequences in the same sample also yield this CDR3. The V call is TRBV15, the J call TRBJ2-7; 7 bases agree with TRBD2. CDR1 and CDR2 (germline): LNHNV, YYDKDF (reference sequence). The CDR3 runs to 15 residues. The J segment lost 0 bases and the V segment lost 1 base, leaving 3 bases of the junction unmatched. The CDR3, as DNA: TGTGCCACCAGCAGAGGTGGCGGGAGCTCCTACGAGCAGTACTTC. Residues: CATSRGGGSSYEQYF.

The CDR3: CASSWGTSGRQVKQFF. The CDR3 coding sequence is TGTGCCAGCAGCTGGGGGACTAGCGGGAGGCAGGTAAAGCAGTTCTTC. This rearrangement joins TRBV5-6 to TRBJ2-1; TRBD2 matches at 15 bases. Germline CDR1 and CDR2: SGHDT and YYEEEE. The CDR3 sequence is 16 residues long. With V trimmed by 3 bases and J by 11 bases, 9 bases remained unmatched.

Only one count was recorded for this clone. CDR3 in DNA: TGCGCCAGCAGCGAAGCCGGGACTGGCTACGAGCAGTACTTC. Its translation: CASSEAGTGYEQYF. The V gene is TRBV5-1, the J gene TRBJ2-7; TRBD2 might be the D (6 bases). Germline V lookup: CDR1 SGHRS, CDR2 YFSETQ. Between the trimmed V and J ends, which lost 4 bases and 3 bases, there was a span of 14 bases. The CDR3 extends over 14 amino acids.

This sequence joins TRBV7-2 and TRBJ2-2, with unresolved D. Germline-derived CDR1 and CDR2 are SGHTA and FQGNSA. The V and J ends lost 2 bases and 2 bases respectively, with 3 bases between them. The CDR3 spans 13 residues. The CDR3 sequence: CASSLINTGELFF. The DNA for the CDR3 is TGTGCCAGCAGCTTAATCAACACCGGGGAGCTGTTTTTT.

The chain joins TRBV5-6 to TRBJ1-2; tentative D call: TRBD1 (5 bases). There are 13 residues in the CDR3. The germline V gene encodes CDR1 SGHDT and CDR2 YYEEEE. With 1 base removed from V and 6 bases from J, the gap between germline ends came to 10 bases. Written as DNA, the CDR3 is TGTGCCAGCAGCTTGCGGCAGGGTGATGGCTACACCTTC. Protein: CASSLRQGDGYTF.

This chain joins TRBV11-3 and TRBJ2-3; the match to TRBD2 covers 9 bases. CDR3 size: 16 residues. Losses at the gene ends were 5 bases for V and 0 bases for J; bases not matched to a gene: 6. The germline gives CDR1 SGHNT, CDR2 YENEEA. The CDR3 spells CASSHGLASSTDTQYF. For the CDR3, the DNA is TGTGCCAGCAGCCATGGACTAGCGTCTAGCACAGATACGCAGTATTTT.

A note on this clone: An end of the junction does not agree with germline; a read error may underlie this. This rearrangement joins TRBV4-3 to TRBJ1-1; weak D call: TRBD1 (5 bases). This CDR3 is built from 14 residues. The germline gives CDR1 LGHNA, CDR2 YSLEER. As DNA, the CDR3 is TGCGCCAGCAGCCAAGAAGCAGGGAACGCTGAAGCTTTCTTT. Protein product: CASSQEAGNAEAFF.

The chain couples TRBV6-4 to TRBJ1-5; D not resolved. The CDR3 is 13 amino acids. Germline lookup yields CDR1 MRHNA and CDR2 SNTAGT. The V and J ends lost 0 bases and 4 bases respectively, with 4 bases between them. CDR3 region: CASSDSVNQPQHF. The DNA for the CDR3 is TGTGCCAGCAGTGACTCGGTTAATCAGCCCCAGCATTTT.

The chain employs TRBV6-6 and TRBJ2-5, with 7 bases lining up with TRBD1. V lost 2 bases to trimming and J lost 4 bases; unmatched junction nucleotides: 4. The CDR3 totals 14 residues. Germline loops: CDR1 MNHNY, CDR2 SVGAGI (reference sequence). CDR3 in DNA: TGTGCCAGCAGTTACATACACAGGGGAGAGACCCAGTACTTC. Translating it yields CASSYIHRGETQYF.

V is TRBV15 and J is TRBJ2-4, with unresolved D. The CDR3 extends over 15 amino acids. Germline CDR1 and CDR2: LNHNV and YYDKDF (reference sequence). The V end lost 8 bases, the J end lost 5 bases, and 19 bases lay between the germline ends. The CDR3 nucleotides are TGTGCCACCGCCGGCACACCATCGGATCAAAACATTCAGTACTTC. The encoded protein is CATAGTPSDQNIQYF.

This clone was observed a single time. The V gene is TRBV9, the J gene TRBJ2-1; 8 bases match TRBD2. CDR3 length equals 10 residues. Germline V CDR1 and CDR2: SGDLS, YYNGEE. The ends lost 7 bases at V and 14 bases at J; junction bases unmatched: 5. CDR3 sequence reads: CASGGTREFF. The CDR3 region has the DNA TGTGCCAGCGGCGGGACTAGGGAGTTCTTC.

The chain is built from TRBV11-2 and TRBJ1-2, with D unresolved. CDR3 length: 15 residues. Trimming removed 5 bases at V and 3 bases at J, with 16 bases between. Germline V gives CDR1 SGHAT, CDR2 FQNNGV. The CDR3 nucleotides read TGTGCCAGCAGCCCACGACACCCATCTCACTATGGCTACACCTTC. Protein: CASSPRHPSHYGYTF. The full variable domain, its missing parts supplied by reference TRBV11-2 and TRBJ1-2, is EAGVAQSPRYKIIEKRQSVAFWCNPISGHATLYWYQQILGQGPKLLIQFQNNGVVDDSQLPKDRFSAERLKGVDSTLKIQPAKLEDSAVYLCASSPRHPSHYGYTFGSGTRLTVV.

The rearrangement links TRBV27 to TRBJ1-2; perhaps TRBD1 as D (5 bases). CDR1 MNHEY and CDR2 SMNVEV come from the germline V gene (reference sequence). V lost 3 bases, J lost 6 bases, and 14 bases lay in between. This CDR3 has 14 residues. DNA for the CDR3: TGTGCCAGCAGTTTGCAACCGGGACTCCATGGCTACACCTTC. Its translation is CASSLQPGLHGYTF.